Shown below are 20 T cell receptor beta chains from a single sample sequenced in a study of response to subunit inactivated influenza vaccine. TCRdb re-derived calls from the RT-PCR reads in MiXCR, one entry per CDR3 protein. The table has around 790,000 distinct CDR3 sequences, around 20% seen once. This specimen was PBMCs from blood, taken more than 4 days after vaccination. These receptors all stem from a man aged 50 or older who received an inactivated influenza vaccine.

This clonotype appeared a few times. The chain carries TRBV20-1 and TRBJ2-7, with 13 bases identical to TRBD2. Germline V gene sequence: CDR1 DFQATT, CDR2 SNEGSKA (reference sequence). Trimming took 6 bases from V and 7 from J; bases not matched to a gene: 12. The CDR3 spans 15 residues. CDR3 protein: CSARRTSGSRWEQYF. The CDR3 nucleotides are TGCAGTGCCAGAAGGACTAGCGGGAGTCGTTGGGAGCAGTACTTC.

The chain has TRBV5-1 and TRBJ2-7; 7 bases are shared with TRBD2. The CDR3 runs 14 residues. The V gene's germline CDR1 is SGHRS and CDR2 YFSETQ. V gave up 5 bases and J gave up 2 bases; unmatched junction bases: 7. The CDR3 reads CASSSGLEPYEQYF. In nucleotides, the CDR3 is TGCGCCAGCAGTTCCGGACTAGAACCCTACGAGCAGTACTTC.

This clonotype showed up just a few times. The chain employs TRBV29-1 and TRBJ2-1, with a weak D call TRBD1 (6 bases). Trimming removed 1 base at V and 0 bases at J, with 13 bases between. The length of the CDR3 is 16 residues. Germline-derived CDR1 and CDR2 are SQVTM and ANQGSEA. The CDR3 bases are TGCAGCGTTGAAGGGCCAGGGGCGAGCTCCTACAATGAGCAGTTCTTC. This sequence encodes CSVEGPGASSYNEQFF.

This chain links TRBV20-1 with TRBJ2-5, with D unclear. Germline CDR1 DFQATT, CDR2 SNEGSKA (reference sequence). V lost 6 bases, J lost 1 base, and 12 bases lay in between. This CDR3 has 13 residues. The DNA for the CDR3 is TGCAGTGCCGTTGCGAGCAGCCAAGAGACCCAGTACTTC. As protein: CSAVASSQETQYF.

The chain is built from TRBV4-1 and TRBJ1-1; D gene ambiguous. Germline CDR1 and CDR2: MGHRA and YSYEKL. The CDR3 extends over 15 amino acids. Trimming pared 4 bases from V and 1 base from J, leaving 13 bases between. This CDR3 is CASSRSAARNTEAFF. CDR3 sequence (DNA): TGCGCCAGCAGCCGATCGGCCGCTCGGAACACTGAAGCTTTCTTT.

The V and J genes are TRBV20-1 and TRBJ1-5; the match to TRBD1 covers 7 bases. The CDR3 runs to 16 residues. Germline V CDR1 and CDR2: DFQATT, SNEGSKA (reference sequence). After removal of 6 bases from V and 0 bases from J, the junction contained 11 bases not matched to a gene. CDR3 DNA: TGCAGTGCGTCTCGAGGGACAGTTAATAGCAATCAGCCCCAGCATTTT. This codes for CSASRGTVNSNQPQHF.

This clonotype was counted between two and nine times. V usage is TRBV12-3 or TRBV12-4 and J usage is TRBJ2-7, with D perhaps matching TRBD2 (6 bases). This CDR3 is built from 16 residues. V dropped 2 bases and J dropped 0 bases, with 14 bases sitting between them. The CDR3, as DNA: TGTGCCAGCAGTTTAATGGCTAGCGCGAGCTCCTACGAGCAGTACTTC. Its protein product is CASSLMASASSYEQYF.

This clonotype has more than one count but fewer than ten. The CDR3 loop reads CASSYNLAHPSNEQFF. The CDR3 DNA reads TGTGCCAGCAGTTACAACCTAGCTCACCCGTCCAATGAGCAGTTCTTC. V gene TRBV6-2 or TRBV6-3 combines with J gene TRBJ2-1; tentatively, D is TRBD2 (5 bases). Trimming removed 2 bases at V and 6 bases at J, with 17 bases between. The CDR3 extends over 16 amino acids. Germline CDR1 is MNHEY and CDR2 is SVGEGT.

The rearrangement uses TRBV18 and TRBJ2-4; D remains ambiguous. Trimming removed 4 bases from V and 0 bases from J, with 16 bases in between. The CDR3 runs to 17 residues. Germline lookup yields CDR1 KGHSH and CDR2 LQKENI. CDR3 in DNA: TGTGCCAGCTCACAGACCGATAGGGCACAAGCCAAAAACATTCAGTACTTC. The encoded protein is CASSQTDRAQAKNIQYF. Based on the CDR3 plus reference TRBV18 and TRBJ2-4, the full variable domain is NAGVMQNPRHLVRRRGQEARLRCSPMKGHSHVYWYRQLPEEGLKFMVYLQKENIIDESGMPKERFSAEFPKEGPSILRIQQVVRGDSAAYFCASSQTDRAQAKNIQYFGAGTRLSVL.

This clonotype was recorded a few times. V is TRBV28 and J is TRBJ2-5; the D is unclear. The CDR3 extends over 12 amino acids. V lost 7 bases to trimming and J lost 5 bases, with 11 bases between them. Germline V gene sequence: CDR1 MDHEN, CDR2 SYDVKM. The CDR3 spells CASTTYGETQYF. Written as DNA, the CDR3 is TGTGCCAGCACCACGTATGGGGAGACCCAGTACTTC.

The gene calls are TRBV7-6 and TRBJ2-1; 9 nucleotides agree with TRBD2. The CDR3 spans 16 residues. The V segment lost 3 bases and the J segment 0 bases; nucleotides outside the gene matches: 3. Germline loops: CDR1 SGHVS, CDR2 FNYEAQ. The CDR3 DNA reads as TGTGCCAGCAGCTTCCTTAGCGGGAGCTCCTACAATGAGCAGTTCTTC. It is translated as CASSFLSGSSYNEQFF. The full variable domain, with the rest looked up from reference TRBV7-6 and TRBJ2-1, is GAGVSQSPRYKVTKRGQDVALRCDPISGHVSLYWYRQALGQGPEFLTYFNYEAQQDKSGLPNDRFSAERPEGSISTLTIQRTEQRDSAMYRCASSFLSGSSYNEQFFGPGTRLTVL.

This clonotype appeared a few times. The CDR3 DNA sequence: TGTGCCAGCAGTTTCATCGGAGGAAGCTCCTACGAGCAGTACTTC. Its translation is CASSFIGGSSYEQYF. The J gene is TRBJ2-7, the V gene TRBV12-3 or TRBV12-4; the D gene is possibly TRBD2 (5 bases). The CDR3 sequence is 15 residues long. The V end lost 3 bases, the J end lost 0 bases, and 12 bases lay between the germline ends.

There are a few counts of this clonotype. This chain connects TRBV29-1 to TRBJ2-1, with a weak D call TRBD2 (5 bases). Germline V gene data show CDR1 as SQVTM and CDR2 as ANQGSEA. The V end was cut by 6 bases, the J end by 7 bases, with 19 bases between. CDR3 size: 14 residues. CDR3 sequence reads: CSVGRGLAPNEQFF. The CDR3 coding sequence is TGCAGCGTCGGACGGGGTCTAGCCCCGAATGAGCAGTTCTTC.

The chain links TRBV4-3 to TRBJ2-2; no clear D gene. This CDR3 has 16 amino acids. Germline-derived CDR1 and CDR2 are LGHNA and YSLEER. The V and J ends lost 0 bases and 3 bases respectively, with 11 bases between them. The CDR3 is CASSQDLNVYTGELFF. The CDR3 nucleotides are TGCGCCAGCAGCCAAGATCTAAACGTATACACCGGGGAGCTGTTTTTT.

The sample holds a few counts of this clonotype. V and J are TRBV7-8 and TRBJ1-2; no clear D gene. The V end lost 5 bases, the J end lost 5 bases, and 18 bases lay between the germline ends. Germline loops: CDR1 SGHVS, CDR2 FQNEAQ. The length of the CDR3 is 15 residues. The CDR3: CASSPSPGNPYGYTF. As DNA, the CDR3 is TGTGCCAGCAGCCCTAGCCCAGGAAACCCTTATGGCTACACCTTC.

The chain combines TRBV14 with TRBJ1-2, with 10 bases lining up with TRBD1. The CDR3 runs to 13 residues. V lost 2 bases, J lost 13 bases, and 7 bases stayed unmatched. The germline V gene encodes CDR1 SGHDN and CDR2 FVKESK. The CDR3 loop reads CASSQPGQGTVTF. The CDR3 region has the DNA TGTGCCAGCAGCCAACCGGGACAGGGGACGGTCACCTTC. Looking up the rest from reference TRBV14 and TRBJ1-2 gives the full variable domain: EAGVTQFPSHSVIEKGQTVTLRCDPISGHDNLYWYRRVMGKEIKFLLHFVKESKQDESGMPNNRFLAERTGGTYSTLKVQPAELEDSGVYFCASSQPGQGTVTFGSGTRLTVV.

The CDR3 bases are TGTGCCAGCAGCTTGCCCCCCGGATACTCTGGGGCCAACGTCCTGACTTTC. Amino acid sequence: CASSLPPGYSGANVLTF. The chain employs TRBV7-2 and TRBJ2-6; D gene uncertain. CDR1 and CDR2 (germline): SGHTA, FQGNSA. With 3 bases removed from V and 0 bases from J, the gap between germline ends came to 12 bases. The CDR3 extends over 17 amino acids.

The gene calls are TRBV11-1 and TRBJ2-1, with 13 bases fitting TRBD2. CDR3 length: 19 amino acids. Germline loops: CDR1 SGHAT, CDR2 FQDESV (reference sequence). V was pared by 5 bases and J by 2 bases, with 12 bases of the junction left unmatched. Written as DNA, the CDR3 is TGTGCCAGCAGCGCCCAACTAGCGGGAGGGCTACGACCCTACAATGAGCAGTTCTTC. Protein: CASSAQLAGGLRPYNEQFF.

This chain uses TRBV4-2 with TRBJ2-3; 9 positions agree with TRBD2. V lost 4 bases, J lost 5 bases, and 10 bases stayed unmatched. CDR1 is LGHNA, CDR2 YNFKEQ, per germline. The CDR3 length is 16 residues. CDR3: CASSPVAGGPLDTQYF. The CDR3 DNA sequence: TGTGCCAGCAGCCCTGTTGCGGGAGGGCCGTTAGATACGCAGTATTTT.

The CDR3 DNA reads as TGTGCCACCAGCGGCCGCCGGGACAGGGCTGAAGCTTTCTTT. Its protein product is CATSGRRDRAEAFF. The chain carries TRBV15 and TRBJ1-1; TRBD1 agrees at 9 bases. The germline V gene encodes CDR1 LNHNV and CDR2 YYDKDF (reference sequence). The CDR3 spans 14 residues. After removal of 5 bases from V and 6 bases from J, the junction contained 7 bases not matched to a gene.